This TCR beta chain was sequenced during a study of blood T cell repertoires in COVID-19. Overall study: The United States, Italy and Spain supplied acute and convalescent COVID-19 samples. The analysed material was cDNA or gDNA that came from T cells, B-cell-depleted T cells, or PBMCs.

As handled by the study authors: Estimates of nucleated cell counts were drawn from the amplification of reference gene primers. Only in-frame clones appear in the TCRdb table, and some are missing; sequencing was by immunoSEQ multiplex PCR. That table is the source of V, J and clone size, and D and trimming were worked out from the DNA. In the table there are fewer than 120,000 clones, about 90% of which are singletons. Trimming pared 4 bases from V and 5 bases from J, leaving 15 bases between. The CDR3 is 15 amino acids. The germline V gene encodes CDR1 MGHRA and CDR2 YSYEKL. The sample holds a few counts of this clone.

The sample comprised peripheral blood. The chain has TRBV4-1 and TRBJ1-5; D is perhaps TRBD1 (6 bases). The sequence came from a human donor in a cohort sampled during active COVID-19. CDR3: CASSPGGGRYQPQHF. The CDR3, as DNA: TGCGCCAGCAGCCCCGGGGGGGGCCGATATCAGCCCCAGCATTTT.